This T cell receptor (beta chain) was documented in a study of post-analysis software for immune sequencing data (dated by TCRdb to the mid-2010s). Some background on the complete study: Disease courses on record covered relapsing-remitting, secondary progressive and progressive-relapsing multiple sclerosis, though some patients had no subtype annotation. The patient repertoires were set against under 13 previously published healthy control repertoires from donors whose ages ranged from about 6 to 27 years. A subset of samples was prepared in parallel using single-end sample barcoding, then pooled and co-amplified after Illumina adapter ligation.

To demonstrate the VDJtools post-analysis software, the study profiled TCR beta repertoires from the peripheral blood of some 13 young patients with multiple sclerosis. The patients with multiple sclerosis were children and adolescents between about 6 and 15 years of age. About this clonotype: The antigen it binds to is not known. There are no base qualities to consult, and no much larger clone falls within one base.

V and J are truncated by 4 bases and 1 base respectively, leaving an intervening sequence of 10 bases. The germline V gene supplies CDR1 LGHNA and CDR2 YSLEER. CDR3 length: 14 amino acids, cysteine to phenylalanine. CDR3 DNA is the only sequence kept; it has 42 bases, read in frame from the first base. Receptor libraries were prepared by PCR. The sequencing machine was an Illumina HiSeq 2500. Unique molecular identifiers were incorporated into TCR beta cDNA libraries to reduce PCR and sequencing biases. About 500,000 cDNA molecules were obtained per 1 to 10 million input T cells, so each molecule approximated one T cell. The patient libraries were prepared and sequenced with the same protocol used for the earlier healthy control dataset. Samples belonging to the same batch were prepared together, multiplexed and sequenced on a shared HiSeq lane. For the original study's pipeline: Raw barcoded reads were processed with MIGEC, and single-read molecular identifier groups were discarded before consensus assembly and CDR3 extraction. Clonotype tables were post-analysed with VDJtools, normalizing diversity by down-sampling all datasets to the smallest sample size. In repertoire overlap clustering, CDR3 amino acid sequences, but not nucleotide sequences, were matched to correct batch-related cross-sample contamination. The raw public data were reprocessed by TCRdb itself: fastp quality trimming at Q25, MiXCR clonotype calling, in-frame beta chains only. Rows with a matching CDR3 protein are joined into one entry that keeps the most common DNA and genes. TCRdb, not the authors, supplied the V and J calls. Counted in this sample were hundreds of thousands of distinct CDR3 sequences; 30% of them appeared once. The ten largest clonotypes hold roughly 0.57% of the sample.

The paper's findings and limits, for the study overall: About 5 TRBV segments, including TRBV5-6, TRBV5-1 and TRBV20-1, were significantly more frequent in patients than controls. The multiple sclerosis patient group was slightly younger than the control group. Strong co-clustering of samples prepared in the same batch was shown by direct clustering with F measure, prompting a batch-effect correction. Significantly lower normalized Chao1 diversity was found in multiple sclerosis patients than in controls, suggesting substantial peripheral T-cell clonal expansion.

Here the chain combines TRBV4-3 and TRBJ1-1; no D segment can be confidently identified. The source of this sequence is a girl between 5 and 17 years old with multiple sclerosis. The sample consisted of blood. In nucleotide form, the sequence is TGCGCCAGCAGCCCCGCTATAGGGAACACTGAAGCTTTCTTT. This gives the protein CASSPAIGNTEAFF.